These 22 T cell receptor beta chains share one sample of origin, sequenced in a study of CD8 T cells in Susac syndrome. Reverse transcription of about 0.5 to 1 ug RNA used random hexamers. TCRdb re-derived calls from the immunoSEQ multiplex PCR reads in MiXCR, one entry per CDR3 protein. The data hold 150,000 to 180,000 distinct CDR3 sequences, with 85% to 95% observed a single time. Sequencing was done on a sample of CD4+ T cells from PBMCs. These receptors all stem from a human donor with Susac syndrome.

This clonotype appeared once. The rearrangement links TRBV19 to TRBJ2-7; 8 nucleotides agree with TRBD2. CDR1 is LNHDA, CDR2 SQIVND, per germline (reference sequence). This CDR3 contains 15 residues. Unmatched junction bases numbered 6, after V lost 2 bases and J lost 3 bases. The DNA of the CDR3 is TGTGCCAGTAGTATAAGCGGGGGTGACTACTACGAGCAGTACTTC. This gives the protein CASSISGGDYYEQYF.

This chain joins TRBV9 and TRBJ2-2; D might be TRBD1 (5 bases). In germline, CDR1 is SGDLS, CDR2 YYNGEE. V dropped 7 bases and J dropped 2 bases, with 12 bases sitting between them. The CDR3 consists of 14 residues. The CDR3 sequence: CASEGASNTGELFF. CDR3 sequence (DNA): TGTGCCAGCGAAGGGGCCTCTAACACCGGGGAGCTGTTTTTT.

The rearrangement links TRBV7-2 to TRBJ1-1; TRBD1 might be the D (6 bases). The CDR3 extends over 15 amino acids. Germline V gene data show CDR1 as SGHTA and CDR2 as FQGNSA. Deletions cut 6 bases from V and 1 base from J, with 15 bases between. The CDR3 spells CASSHQTGENTEAFF. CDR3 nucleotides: TGTGCCAGCAGTCATCAGACAGGAGAGAACACTGAAGCTTTCTTT. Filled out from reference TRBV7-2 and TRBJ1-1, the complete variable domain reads GAGVSQSPSNKVTEKGKDVELRCDPISGHTALYWYRQSLGQGLEFLIYFQGNSAPDKSGLPSDRFSAERTGGSVSTLTIQRTQQEDSAVYLCASSHQTGENTEAFFGQGTRLTVV.

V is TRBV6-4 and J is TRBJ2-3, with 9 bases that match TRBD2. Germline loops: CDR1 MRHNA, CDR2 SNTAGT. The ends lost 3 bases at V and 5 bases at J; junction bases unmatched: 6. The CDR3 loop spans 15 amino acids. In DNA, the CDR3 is TGTGCCAGCAGTGAAAGTTTAGCGGGGGAAGATACGCAGTATTTT. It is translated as CASSESLAGEDTQYF.

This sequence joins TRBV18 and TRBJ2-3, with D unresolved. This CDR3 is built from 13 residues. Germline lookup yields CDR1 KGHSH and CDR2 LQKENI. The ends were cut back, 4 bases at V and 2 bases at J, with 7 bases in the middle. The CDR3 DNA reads TGTGCCAGCTCACGGGATCACACAGATACGCAGTATTTT. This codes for CASSRDHTDTQYF.

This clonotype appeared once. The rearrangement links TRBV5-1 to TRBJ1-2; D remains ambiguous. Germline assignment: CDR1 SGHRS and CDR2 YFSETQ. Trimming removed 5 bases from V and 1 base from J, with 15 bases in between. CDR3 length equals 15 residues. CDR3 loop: CASRDHLTNNYGYTF. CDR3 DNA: TGCGCCAGCAGGGACCACCTAACGAATAACTATGGCTACACCTTC. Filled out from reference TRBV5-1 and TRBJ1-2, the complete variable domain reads KAGVTQTPRYLIKTRGQQVTLSCSPISGHRSVSWYQQTPGQGLQFLFEYFSETQRNKGNFPGRFSGRQFSNSRSEMNVSTLELGDSALYLCASRDHLTNNYGYTFGSGTRLTVV.

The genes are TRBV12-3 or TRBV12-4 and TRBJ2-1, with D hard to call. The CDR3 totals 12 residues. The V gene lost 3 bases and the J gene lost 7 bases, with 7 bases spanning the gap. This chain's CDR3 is CASSFGGNEQFF. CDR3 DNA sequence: TGTGCCAGCAGTTTTGGTGGGAATGAGCAGTTCTTC.

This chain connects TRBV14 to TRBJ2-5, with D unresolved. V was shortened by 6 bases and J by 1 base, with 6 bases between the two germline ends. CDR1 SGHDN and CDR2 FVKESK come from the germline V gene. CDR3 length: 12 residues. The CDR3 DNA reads TGTGCCAGCAGTCGGGTCCAAGAGACCCAGTACTTC. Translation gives CASSRVQETQYF.

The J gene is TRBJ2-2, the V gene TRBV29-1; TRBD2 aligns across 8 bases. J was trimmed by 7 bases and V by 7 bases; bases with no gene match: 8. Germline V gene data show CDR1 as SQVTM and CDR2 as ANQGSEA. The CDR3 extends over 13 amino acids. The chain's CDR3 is CSAGGTSGGELFF. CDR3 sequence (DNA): TGCAGCGCCGGCGGGACTAGTGGCGGGGAGCTGTTTTTT.

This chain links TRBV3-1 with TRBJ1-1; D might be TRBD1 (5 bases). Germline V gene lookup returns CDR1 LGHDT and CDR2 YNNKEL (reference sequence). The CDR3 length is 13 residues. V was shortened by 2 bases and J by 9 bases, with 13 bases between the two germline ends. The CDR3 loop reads CASSQIGDAQAFF. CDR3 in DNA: TGTGCCAGCAGCCAAATCGGGGACGCACAAGCTTTCTTT.

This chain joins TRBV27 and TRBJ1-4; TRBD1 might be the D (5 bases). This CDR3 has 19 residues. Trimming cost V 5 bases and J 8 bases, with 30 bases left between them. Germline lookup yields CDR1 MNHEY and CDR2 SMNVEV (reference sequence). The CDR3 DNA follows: TGTGCCAGCAGTCCCGCCCCGGGTCGCGGCGGGGGGAGGAGGGAAAAACTGTTTTTT. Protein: CASSPAPGRGGGRREKLFF.

In DNA, the CDR3 is TGTGCCAGCAGTCCCCCGACCACAGGGGCCGGGGAGCTGTTTTTT. It specifies CASSPPTTGAGELFF. The chain combines TRBV27 with TRBJ2-2; 7 nucleotides match TRBD1. J was trimmed by 6 bases and V by 5 bases; bases with no gene match: 9. The CDR3 consists of 15 residues. Germline V gene sequence: CDR1 MNHEY, CDR2 SMNVEV (reference sequence).

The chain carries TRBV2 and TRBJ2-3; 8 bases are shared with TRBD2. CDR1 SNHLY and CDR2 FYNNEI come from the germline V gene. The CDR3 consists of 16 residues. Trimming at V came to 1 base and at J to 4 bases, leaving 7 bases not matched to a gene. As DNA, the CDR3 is TGTGCCAGCAGTGAAGTCCGGCCGGGGGGGCCAGATACGCAGTATTTT. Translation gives CASSEVRPGGPDTQYF.

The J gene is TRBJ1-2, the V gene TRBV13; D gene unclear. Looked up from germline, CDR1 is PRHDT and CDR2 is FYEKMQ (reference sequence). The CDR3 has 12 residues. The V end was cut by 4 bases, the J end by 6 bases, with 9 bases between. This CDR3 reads CASSSVLNGYTF. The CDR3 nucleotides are TGTGCCAGCAGCTCCGTTCTTAATGGCTACACCTTC.

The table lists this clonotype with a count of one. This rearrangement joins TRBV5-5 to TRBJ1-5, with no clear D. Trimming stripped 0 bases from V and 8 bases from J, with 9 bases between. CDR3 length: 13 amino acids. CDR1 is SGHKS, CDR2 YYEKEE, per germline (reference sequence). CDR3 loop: CASSLAGSEPQHF. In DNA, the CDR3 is TGTGCCAGCAGCTTGGCCGGATCGGAGCCCCAGCATTTT.

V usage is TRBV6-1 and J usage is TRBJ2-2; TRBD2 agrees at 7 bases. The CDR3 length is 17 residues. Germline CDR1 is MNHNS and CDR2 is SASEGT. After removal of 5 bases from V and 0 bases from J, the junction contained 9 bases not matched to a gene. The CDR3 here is CASSTRMGGANTGELFF. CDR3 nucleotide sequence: TGTGCCAGCAGTACAAGAATGGGGGGGGCGAACACCGGGGAGCTGTTTTTT.

The CDR3 DNA sequence: TGTGCCAGTAGTACCGGAGGAGGGTCACCCCTCCACTTT. Its protein product is CASSTGGGSPLHF. V gene TRBV19 combines with J gene TRBJ1-6; D not certain. This CDR3 is built from 13 residues. The germline V gene encodes CDR1 LNHDA and CDR2 SQIVND (reference sequence). V was pared by 4 bases and J by 10 bases, with 11 bases between. Using reference TRBV19 and TRBJ1-6 for the parts outside the CDR3, the full variable domain is DGGITQSPKYLFRKEGQNVTLSCEQNLNHDAMYWYRQDPGQGLRLIYYSQIVNDFQKGDIAEGYSVSREKKESFPLTVTSAQKNPTAFYLCASSTGGGSPLHFGNGTRLTVT.

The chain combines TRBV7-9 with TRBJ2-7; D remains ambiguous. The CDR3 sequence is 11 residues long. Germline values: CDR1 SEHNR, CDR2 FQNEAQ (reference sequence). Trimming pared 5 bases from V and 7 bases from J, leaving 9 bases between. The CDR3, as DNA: TGTGCCAGCAGCCGAATGGGGGAGCAGTACTTC. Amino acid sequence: CASSRMGEQYF.

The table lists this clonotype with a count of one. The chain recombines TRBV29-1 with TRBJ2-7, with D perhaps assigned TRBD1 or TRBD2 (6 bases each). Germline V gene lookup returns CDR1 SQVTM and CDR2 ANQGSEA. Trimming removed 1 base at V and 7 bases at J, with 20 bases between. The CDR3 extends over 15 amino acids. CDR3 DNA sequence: TGCAGCGTTGAAGTTTCCGGGGGCCGGGGTCGAGAGCAGTACTTC. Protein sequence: CSVEVSGGRGREQYF.

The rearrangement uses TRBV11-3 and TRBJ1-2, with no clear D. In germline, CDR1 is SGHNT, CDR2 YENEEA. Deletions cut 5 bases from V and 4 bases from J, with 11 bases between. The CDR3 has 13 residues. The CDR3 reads CASSPGWLYGYTF. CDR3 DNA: TGTGCCAGCAGCCCGGGGTGGCTCTATGGCTACACCTTC.

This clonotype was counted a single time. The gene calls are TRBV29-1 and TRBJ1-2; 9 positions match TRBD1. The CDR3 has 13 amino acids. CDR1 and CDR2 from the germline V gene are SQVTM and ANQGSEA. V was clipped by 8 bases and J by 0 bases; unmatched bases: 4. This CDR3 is CSTGTGSNYGYTF. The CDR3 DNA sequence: TGCAGCACCGGGACAGGGTCTAACTATGGCTACACCTTC.

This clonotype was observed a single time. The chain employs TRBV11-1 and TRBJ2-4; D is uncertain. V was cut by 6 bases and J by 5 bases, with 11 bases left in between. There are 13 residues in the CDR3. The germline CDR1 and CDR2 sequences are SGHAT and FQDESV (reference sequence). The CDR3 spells CASRPTGENIQYF. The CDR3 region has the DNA TGTGCCAGCAGGCCCACTGGGGAAAACATTCAGTACTTC.